This T cell receptor beta chain was profiled in a study of T cell changes during pregnancy in multiple sclerosis. The germline V gene has CDR1 SQVTM and CDR2 ANQGSEA. The CDR3 contains 14 residues. The V and J ends lost 6 bases and 4 bases respectively, with 18 bases between them. Measured with immunoSEQ multiplex PCR; TCRdb has only the in-frame clones, and not every one. This table has some 76,000 clones, around 90% appearing once. The sample in question was CD4+ T cells from peripheral blood mononuclear cells, obtained after pregnancy. This chain links TRBV29-1 with TRBJ1-2, with D possibly matching TRBD1 (6 bases). The sequence came from a female donor with multiple sclerosis, enrolled in a pregnancy study. The CDR3 protein is CSVVGGGAAYGYTF. CDR3 DNA: TGCAGCGTCGTCGGGGGGGGCGCTGCCTATGGCTACACCTTC.